These 23 T cell receptor beta chains were sequenced from one sample in a study of sequential checkpoint blockade in melanoma. The treatment: randomized to nivolumab then ipilimumab (arm A) or the reverse (arm B). Assay used: immunoSEQ multiplex PCR; TCRdb lists only in-frame clones, some missing. The table lists 17,000 or so clones, roughly 71% of them singletons. The starting material was CD8+ T cells sorted from blood (inferred from file names), obtained from a patient given nivolumab and ipilimumab in sequence. These receptors originate from a human donor with melanoma.

CDR3 protein: CASSVGGASGNTIYF. As DNA, the CDR3 is TGTGCCAGCAGCGTAGGAGGCGCCTCTGGAAACACCATATATTTT. The rearrangement joins TRBV9 to TRBJ1-3; the D is unclear. The V gene lost 0 bases and the J gene lost 0 bases, with 7 bases spanning the gap. The CDR3 has 15 residues. Germline V lookup: CDR1 SGDLS, CDR2 YYNGEE.

This clone has just one count. The J gene is TRBJ1-5, the V gene TRBV27; D remains unclear. Per the germline V gene, CDR1 is MNHEY and CDR2 is SMNVEV (reference sequence). The germline V and J ends were trimmed by 3 bases and 0 bases, with 9 bases remaining between them. The length of the CDR3 is 15 residues. The CDR3 DNA follows: TGTGCCAGCAGTTTGGGGAGATATAGCAATCAGCCCCAGCATTTT. Protein sequence: CASSLGRYSNQPQHF.

This clone was found once. The V and J genes are TRBV7-8 and TRBJ2-3; D may be TRBD1 (8 bases). The V gene's germline CDR1 is SGHVS and CDR2 FQNEAQ. The length of the CDR3 is 16 residues. Trimming took 1 base from V and 4 from J, leaving 15 bases between them. CDR3 nucleotide sequence: TGTGCCAGCAGCTTAGTCCGGACAGGGAGGGCAGATACGCAGTATTTT. Its translation is CASSLVRTGRADTQYF.

CDR3 residues: CASSAHQGIDYTDTQYF. Here the CDR3 DNA reads TGTGCCAGCAGCGCTCATCAGGGAATAGATTACACAGATACGCAGTATTTT. The genes are TRBV9 and TRBJ2-3, with D perhaps matching TRBD1 (5 bases). V was shortened by 3 bases and J by 2 bases, with 19 bases between the two germline ends. The CDR3 is 17 amino acids. The germline gives CDR1 SGDLS, CDR2 YYNGEE.

This clone is labeled medium-sized (0.01 to 0.1%). This chain connects TRBV13 to TRBJ2-7; D possibly corresponds to TRBD2 (7 bases). There are 14 residues in the CDR3. The V end lost 4 bases, the J end lost 7 bases, and 17 bases lay between the germline ends. CDR1 and CDR2 from the germline V gene are PRHDT and FYEKMQ (reference sequence). The CDR3: CASSWRGGNREQYF. CDR3 DNA: TGTGCCAGCAGCTGGAGGGGGGGAAATCGGGAGCAGTACTTC.

This sequence joins TRBV25-1 and TRBJ2-1, with TRBD2 matching over 7 bases. The V gene end was trimmed by 4 bases and the J gene end by 16 bases; junction bases not matched to a gene: 13. CDR3 length equals 13 residues. CDR1 is MGHDK and CDR2 is SYGVNS in the germline V gene. The CDR3 sequence is CASSVSASGSQFF. The CDR3 DNA reads as TGTGCCAGCAGTGTCTCGGCTAGCGGCTCTCAATTCTTC.

This sequence joins TRBV25-1 and TRBJ2-5; a possible D gene is TRBD2 (6 bases). The CDR3 is 15 amino acids. CDR1 MGHDK and CDR2 SYGVNS come from the germline V gene. V lost 5 bases and J lost 2, with 15 bases in between. CDR3 protein: CASSPWGVIQETQYF. In nucleotides, the CDR3 is TGTGCCAGCAGTCCCTGGGGGGTGATTCAAGAGACCCAGTACTTC.

This clone is medium-sized within its sample. The rearrangement links TRBV4-2 to TRBJ1-2; 9 bases match TRBD1. CDR1 is LGHNA and CDR2 is YNFKEQ in the germline V gene. The CDR3 runs 15 residues. The V gene end was trimmed by 0 bases and the J gene end by 5 bases; junction bases not matched to a gene: 4. The CDR3: CASSQDRDRVYGYTF. The CDR3 nucleotides are TGTGCCAGCAGCCAAGATCGGGACAGGGTTTATGGCTACACCTTC.

The chain couples TRBV7-2 to TRBJ1-4; TRBD1 matches 7 bases. This CDR3 is 16 amino acids long. The J segment lost 7 bases and the V segment lost 5 bases, leaving 13 bases of the junction unmatched. Germline CDR1 reads SGHTA; CDR2 reads FQGNSA. CDR3 amino acids: CASSHGTVFRGEKLFF. In nucleotides, the CDR3 is TGTGCCAGCAGCCATGGGACAGTTTTCCGTGGTGAAAAACTGTTTTTT.

This clone has just one count. The genes are TRBV2 and TRBJ2-1; maybe TRBD2 (5 bases). The V gene's germline CDR1 is SNHLY and CDR2 FYNNEI. The CDR3 covers 12 residues. V was clipped by 2 bases and J by 9 bases, with 8 bases between them. CDR3 sequence (DNA): TGTGCCAGCAGTGAATATGGGAGTGAGCAGTTCTTC. This sequence encodes CASSEYGSEQFF.

V and J are TRBV2 and TRBJ2-7; D perhaps matches TRBD1 (6 bases). V lost 8 bases and J 4 bases, leaving 15 bases between the germline ends. Germline V lookup: CDR1 SNHLY, CDR2 FYNNEI. This CDR3 contains 13 residues. CDR3 in DNA: TGTGCCAGCCTACAGGGTAGATCATACGAGCAGTACTTC. This encodes CASLQGRSYEQYF.

This CDR3 is CASEREGRGNEQFF. The CDR3 DNA follows: TGCGCCAGCGAGCGGGAGGGCCGGGGCAATGAGCAGTTCTTC. The rearrangement joins TRBV10-2 to TRBJ2-1, with 10 bases that match TRBD2. Germline V lookup: CDR1 WSHSY, CDR2 SAAADI. This CDR3 is 14 amino acids long. V gave up 8 bases and J gave up 6 bases; unmatched junction bases: 7.

The V call is TRBV12-5, the J call TRBJ2-7, with D hard to call. From germline, CDR1 is LGHNT and CDR2 FRNRAP. Trimming took 6 bases from V and 2 from J, leaving 11 bases between them. The CDR3 length is 13 residues. The CDR3 nucleotides are TGTGCTAGTGGCCCCTACCCCGCCTACGAGCAGTACTTC. The encoded protein is CASGPYPAYEQYF.

This clone was observed once. The chain couples TRBV4-3 to TRBJ2-7; 7 nucleotides line up with TRBD1. This CDR3 contains 15 residues. Germline values: CDR1 LGHNA, CDR2 YSLEER. Losses at the gene ends were 0 bases for V and 2 bases for J; bases not matched to a gene: 4. The CDR3 DNA reads TGCGCCAGCAGCCAAGATGCGACAGGGACCTACGAGCAGTACTTC. Its translation: CASSQDATGTYEQYF.

The genes are TRBV7-8 and TRBJ2-1; tentatively, D is TRBD2 (6 bases). Germline assignment: CDR1 SGHVS and CDR2 FQNEAQ. V shed 5 bases and J shed 0 bases, with 17 bases lying between them. The CDR3 totals 17 residues. CDR3 coding DNA: TGTGCCAGCAGCCAGGCGGGGACCAGGACCTCCTACAATGAGCAGTTCTTC. Residues: CASSQAGTRTSYNEQFF.

This clone occurred a few times. The junction and the germline gene differ at one end; a read error may be behind it. The rearrangement joins TRBV4-1 to TRBJ2-7; TRBD2 matches at 7 bases. Per germline, CDR1 MGHRA and CDR2 YSYEKL. The CDR3 spans 13 residues. The CDR3 here is CAGIGGSTYEQYF. As DNA, the CDR3 is TGTGCCGGAATCGGGGGGTCTACCTACGAGCAGTACTTC.

This chain joins TRBV7-8 and TRBJ2-1; D may be TRBD1 (5 bases). V lost 2 bases and J 7 bases, leaving 15 bases between the germline ends. Germline CDR1 is SGHVS and CDR2 is FQNEAQ. The CDR3 contains 15 residues. DNA for the CDR3: TGTGCCAGCAGCTTACCTCGGCAGGGTCCGAATGAGCAGTTCTTC. It encodes CASSLPRQGPNEQFF. Supplemented by reference TRBV7-8 and TRBJ2-1, the full variable domain reads GAGVSQSPRYKVAKRGQDVALRCDPISGHVSLFWYQQALGQGPEFLTYFQNEAQLDKSGLPSDRFFAERPEGSVSTLKIQRTQQEDSAVYLCASSLPRQGPNEQFFGPGTRLTVL.

The sample holds a few counts of this clone. This chain joins TRBV5-6 and TRBJ1-5; 8 bases fit TRBD1. Germline V gene data show CDR1 as SGHDT and CDR2 as YYEEEE. The CDR3 consists of 15 residues. V shed 0 bases and J 4 bases; nucleotides not matched to a gene: 3. The CDR3 region has the DNA TGTGCCAGCAGCTTGGGAGACAGGGGAAATCAGCCCCAGCATTTT. Translating it yields CASSLGDRGNQPQHF.

V and J are TRBV5-6 and TRBJ1-1; perhaps TRBD1 as D (5 bases). V was pared by 3 bases and J by 1 base, with 7 bases between. The CDR3 covers 13 residues. Germline values: CDR1 SGHDT, CDR2 YYEEEE. CDR3 bases: TGTGCCAGCAGCTGGGGGGAGAACACTGAAGCTTTCTTT. Protein product: CASSWGENTEAFF.

The chain couples TRBV10-1 to TRBJ2-1; the match to TRBD1 covers 9 bases. The V segment lost 6 bases and the J segment 7 bases; nucleotides outside the gene matches: 1. From germline, CDR1 is WNHNN and CDR2 SYGVQD (reference sequence). The CDR3 runs 12 residues. The CDR3 protein is CASSGQGNEQFF. CDR3 nucleotide sequence: TGCGCCAGCAGCGGACAGGGGAATGAGCAGTTCTTC.

V gene TRBV7-2 combines with J gene TRBJ2-2; perhaps TRBD2 as D (5 bases). This CDR3 is 13 amino acids long. In germline, CDR1 is SGHTA, CDR2 FQGNSA. V lost 5 bases and J 7 bases, leaving 11 bases between the germline ends. The CDR3: CASSPDGVGELFF. CDR3 bases: TGTGCCAGCAGCCCTGACGGGGTCGGGGAGCTGTTTTTT.

The V gene is TRBV7-9, the J gene TRBJ2-3, with 9 bases fitting TRBD1. Losses at the gene ends were 5 bases for V and 2 bases for J; bases not matched to a gene: 5. Germline loops: CDR1 SEHNR, CDR2 FQNEAQ (reference sequence). The CDR3 consists of 15 residues. CDR3 sequence: CASSLGQGYTDTQYF. The CDR3 coding sequence is TGTGCCAGCAGCCTGGGACAGGGATACACAGATACGCAGTATTTT.

In this sample, this clone turned up a few times. The genes are TRBV7-9 and TRBJ1-4, with D possibly being TRBD1 (5 bases). Trimming pared 3 bases from V and 0 bases from J, leaving 11 bases between. The CDR3 contains 16 residues. CDR1 and CDR2 (germline): SEHNR, FQNEAQ (reference sequence). CDR3 loop: CASSFVYRSTNEKLFF. For the CDR3, the DNA is TGTGCCAGCAGCTTCGTCTACAGGTCAACTAATGAAAAACTGTTTTTT.